This TCR beta chain was profiled in a study of somatic mutations in cytotoxic T cells in rheumatoid arthritis. Study-level information: Flow sorting of some V beta antibody-stained T cells reached nearly 100% purity, with V beta1+ cells also TCRB-sequenced. Overall study findings and caveats: Measured CD8+ T-cell clonality, a value compared between rheumatoid arthritis patients and age-matched healthy controls, did not differ significantly. About an eighth of the roughly 60 patients had a largest CD8+ clone above 20% of CD8+ cells. Age-dependent increases in CD8+ clonality occurred in rheumatoid arthritis patients but not in healthy controls.

Germline V gives CDR1 MGHRA, CDR2 YSYEKL. The CDR3 has 14 residues. The V gene end was trimmed by 4 bases and the J gene end by 7 bases; junction bases not matched to a gene: 5. With regard to this clone: Its matching antigen is unknown. Other DNA sequences from this sample encode an identical CDR3 as well.

This table comes from immunoSEQ multiplex PCR, and its TCRdb copy is limited to in-frame clones, with some not included. This sample has roughly 16,000 clones, with more than 70% found just once. What was sequenced was CD8+ T cells sorted from blood. The receptor's source is an adult with rheumatoid arthritis. V usage is TRBV4-1 and J usage is TRBJ1-5, with 9 bases aligning to TRBD1. CDR3 DNA sequence: TGCGCCAGCAGCCCGGGACAGGGTGGCCAGCCCCAGCATTTT. Protein product: CASSPGQGGQPQHF.